What follows describes a single TCR beta chain. Its antigen remains unknown. This CDR3 is built from 15 residues. Germline CDR1 and CDR2: LNHNV and YYDKDF (reference sequence). V lost 6 bases to trimming and J lost 3 bases; unmatched junction nucleotides: 10. TCRdb called the reads again in MiXCR, with one record for every CDR3 protein. The sample shows about 180,000 distinct CDR3 sequences, approximately 18% of them seen only once. This sample is drawn from a study of T cell repertoires in cytomegalovirus infection. The overall study: TCR beta signatures that were public indicated CMV infection and matching HLA type. Overall study results and limits: Pooled public TCR beta family frequency picked out CMV carriers with the relevant HLA.

The sequencing input was CD8+ T cells from PBMCs. This clonotype was sampled from a human donor in good health (CMV status not recorded). Some clones in this sample may be carry-over from other donors' samples. The chain is built from TRBV15 and TRBJ2-7; 8 positions match TRBD2. CDR3: CATSTESGGLYEQYF. In DNA form, the CDR3 reads TGTGCCACCAGTACCGAGAGCGGGGGACTCTACGAGCAGTACTTC. The full variable domain, rest sourced from reference TRBV15 and TRBJ2-7, is DAMVIQNPRYQVTQFGKPVTLSCSQTLNHNVMYWYQQKSSQAPKLLFHYYDKDFNNEADTPDNFQSRRPNTSFCFLDIRSPGLGDTAMYLCATSTESGGLYEQYFGPGTRLTVT.